This note documents a single T cell receptor (beta chain) sequence. At the DNA level, this CDR3 is encoded by other sequences in the same sample as well. Vbeta (60) and Jbeta (13) primers were used in the PCR. Assay used: immunoSEQ multiplex PCR; TCRdb lists only in-frame clones, some missing. Among over 150,000 clones listed, over 65% were seen once. This entry comes from a study of cytomegalovirus exposure and HLA in healthy donors. Deletions cut 5 bases from V and 5 bases from J, with 12 bases between. The germline V gene encodes CDR1 MNHEY and CDR2 SVGAGI. The CDR3 loop spans 14 amino acids. The chain links TRBV6-5 to TRBJ1-4; a possible D gene is TRBD1 (6 bases). Sequencing was performed on PBMCs. This clonotype was sampled from a woman aged 60-75 years in good health and CMV-seropositive. Here the CDR3 DNA reads TGTGCCAGCAGTCCAACAGGGTTAAATGAAAAACTGTTTTTT. As protein: CASSPTGLNEKLFF.